These T cell receptor beta chains were read from a single sample in a study of technical replicates of blood from a handful of donors. The table came from immunoSEQ multiplex PCR; TCRdb's copy has only in-frame clones and leaves some out. Of 100,000 or so clones listed, 96% were seen once; the top ten hold 0.21%. The sequenced sample consisted of T cells isolated from PBMCs. These receptors all come from a human donor in good health. Each CDR3 is given with its conserved first and last residue. A D gene is named only where the DNA matches it firmly. Not all rows give a size; the values are once, few, many and, for expanded clones, a class.

V gene,clone size,J gene,D gene,CDR3 DNA,CDR3 protein
TRBV27,-,TRBJ1-2,-,TGTGCCAGCAGTTCCCAGGACACTTATGGCTACACCTTC,CASSSQDTYGYTF
TRBV6-5,once,TRBJ2-1,-,TGTGCCAGCAGTTACTATGATGGTAGTGAGCAGTTCTTC,CASSYYDGSEQFF
TRBV2,-,TRBJ1-1,-,TGTGCCAGCAGTACAGGGCCGGGGAACACTGAAGCTTTCTTT,CASSTGPGNTEAFF
TRBV12-5,-,TRBJ1-5,TRBD1,TGTGCTAGTGGTTTGGTGACAGGGAACGAGGGTCAGCCCCAGCATTTT,CASGLVTGNEGQPQHF
TRBV6-6,few,TRBJ1-2,-,TGTGCCAGCAGTTATGGGGGCAATTATGGCTACACCTTC,CASSYGGNYGYTF
TRBV7-3,-,TRBJ1-1,-,TGTGCCAGCAGCCAATCGGCGGGGGGCAGGGGTGAAGCTTTCTTT,CASSQSAGGRGEAFF
TRBV11-2,-,TRBJ2-3,TRBD2,TGTGCCAGCAGCTTAGAATTAGCTAGCGGGGGATTAACAGATACGCAGTATTTT,CASSLELASGGLTDTQYF
TRBV5-6,-,TRBJ1-5,-,TGTGCCAGCAGCTCCCGGGTGGATAGCAATCAGCCCCAGCATTTT,CASSSRVDSNQPQHF
TRBV19,-,TRBJ2-5,TRBD1,TGTGCCAGTAGTCTACTACAGGGGACCGGGACCCAGTACTTC,CASSLLQGTGTQYF
TRBV2,-,TRBJ2-1,TRBD1,TGTGCCAGCAGAACTACGACAGGGGGCAAAGTTACACTCTACAATGAGCAGTTCTTC,CASRTTTGGKVTLYNEQFF
TRBV2,-,TRBJ2-1,TRBD1,TGTGCCAGCAGTGAACTTGGCAGGGGGCCCTACAATGAGCAGTTCTTC,CASSELGRGPYNEQFF
TRBV28,-,TRBJ2-7,TRBD2,TGTGCCAGCAGTCGACTAGCGGGAGTCGACGAGCAGTACTTC,CASSRLAGVDEQYF